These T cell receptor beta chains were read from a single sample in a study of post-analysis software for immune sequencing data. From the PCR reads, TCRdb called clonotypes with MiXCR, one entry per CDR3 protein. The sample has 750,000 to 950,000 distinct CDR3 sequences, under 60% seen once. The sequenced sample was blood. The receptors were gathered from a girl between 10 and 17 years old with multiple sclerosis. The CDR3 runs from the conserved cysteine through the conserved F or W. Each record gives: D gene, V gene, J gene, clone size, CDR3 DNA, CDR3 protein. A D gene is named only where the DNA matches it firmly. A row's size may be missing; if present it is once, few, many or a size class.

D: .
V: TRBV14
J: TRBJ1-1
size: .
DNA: TGTGCCAGCAGCCCCCTGGGAGGGCACACTGAAGCTTTCTTT
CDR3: CASSPLGGHTEAFF

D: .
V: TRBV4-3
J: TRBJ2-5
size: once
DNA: TGCGCCAGCAGCCAAGCCGGGGACCGTTACCAAGAGACCCGGTACTTC
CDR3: CASSQAGDRYQETRYF

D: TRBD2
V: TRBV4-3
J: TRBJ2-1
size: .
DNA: TGCGCCAGCAGCCGCGGGAGGGCCTACAATGAGCAGTTCTTC
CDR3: CASSRGRAYNEQFF

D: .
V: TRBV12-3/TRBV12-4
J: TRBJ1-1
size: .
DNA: TGTGCCAGCAGTTTGCTTGAACTGCCTGAAGCTTTCTTT
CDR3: CASSLLELPEAFF

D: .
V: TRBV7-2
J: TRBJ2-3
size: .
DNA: TGTGCCAGCAGCCTGACTTCCCCTAACCCCACAGATACGCAGTATTTT
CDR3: CASSLTSPNPTDTQYF

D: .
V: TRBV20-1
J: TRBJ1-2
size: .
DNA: TGCAGTGCCTTCAGGACGGATACCAACTATGGCTACACCTTC
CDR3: CSAFRTDTNYGYTF

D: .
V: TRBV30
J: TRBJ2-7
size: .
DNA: TGTGCCTGGGGGCCCCCAAACTTCTACGAGCAGTACTTC
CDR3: CAWGPPNFYEQYF

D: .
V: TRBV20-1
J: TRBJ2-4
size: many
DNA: TGCAGCACGGCGCGTCGAGCCATTCAGTACTTC
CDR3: CSTARRAIQYF

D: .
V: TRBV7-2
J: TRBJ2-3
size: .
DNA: TGTGCCAGCAGCTTAGCTTCCGGGACTTCACTCACAGATACGCAGTATTTT
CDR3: CASSLASGTSLTDTQYF

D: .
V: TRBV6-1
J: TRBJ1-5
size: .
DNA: TGTGCCAGCAGTGAATTTAGGTTTACTAATCAGCCCCAGCATTTT
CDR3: CASSEFRFTNQPQHF

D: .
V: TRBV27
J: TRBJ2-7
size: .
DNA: TGTGCCGGCAGTTGGGCCGCGCAGGCCGAGCAGTACTTC
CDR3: CAGSWAAQAEQYF

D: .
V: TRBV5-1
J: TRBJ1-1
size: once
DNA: TGCGCCAGCAGCTTCCAGGGAAGGAACACTGAAGCTTTCTTT
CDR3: CASSFQGRNTEAFF

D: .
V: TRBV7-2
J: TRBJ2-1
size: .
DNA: TGTGCCAGCAGCTTTAAGGGGGTACGAGGAACGTCCTACAATGAGCAGTTCTTC
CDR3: CASSFKGVRGTSYNEQFF

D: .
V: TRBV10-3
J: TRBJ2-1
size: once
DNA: TGTGCCACCAGCCTTATGGGGAACAATGAGCGGTTCTTC
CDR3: CATSLMGNNERFF

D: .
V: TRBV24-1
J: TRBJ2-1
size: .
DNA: TGTGCCACCAGTGGCAGGGACAATGAGCAGTTCTTC
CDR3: CATSGRDNEQFF

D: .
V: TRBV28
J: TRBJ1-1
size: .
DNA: TGTGCCAGCAGTTTACCCCTTTTTTCTGAAGCTTTCTTT
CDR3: CASSLPLFSEAFF

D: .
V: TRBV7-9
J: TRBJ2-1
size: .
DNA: TGTGCCAGCAGCTTACCGGCCAATGAGCAGTTCTTC
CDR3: CASSLPANEQFF

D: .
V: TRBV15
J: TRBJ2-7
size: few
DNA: TGTGCCACCAGCAGAGGAGGGAGGACCTTCTACGAGCAGTACTTC
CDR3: CATSRGGRTFYEQYF

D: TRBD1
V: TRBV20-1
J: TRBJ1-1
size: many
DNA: TGCAGTGCTAGAGACCCTGACAGGGGAGGGACTGAAGCTTTCTTT
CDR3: CSARDPDRGGTEAFF

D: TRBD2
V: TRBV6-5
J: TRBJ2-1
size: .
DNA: TGTGCCAGCAGTTACAAACCGGGACTAGCGGGAGTTATGCATGAGCAGTTCTTC
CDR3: CASSYKPGLAGVMHEQFF

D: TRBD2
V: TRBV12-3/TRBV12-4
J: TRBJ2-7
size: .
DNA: TGTGCCAGCAGTTCCAAGCTAGCGGGAGCCCACGAGCAGTACTTC
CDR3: CASSSKLAGAHEQYF

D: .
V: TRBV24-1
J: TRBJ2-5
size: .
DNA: TGTGCCACCAGTGGACAGGCTGGAGGGACCCAGTACTTC
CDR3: CATSGQAGGTQYF

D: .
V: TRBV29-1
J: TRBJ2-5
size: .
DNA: TGCAGCGTTTTTGGACAGGGGATGAGCGGGAGTCAAGAGACCCAGTACTTC
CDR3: CSVFGQGMSGSQETQYF

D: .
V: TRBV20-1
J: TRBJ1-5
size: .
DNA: TGCAGTGCTAGCGGCGTTAGTGGTCAGCCCCAGCATTTT
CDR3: CSASGVSGQPQHF

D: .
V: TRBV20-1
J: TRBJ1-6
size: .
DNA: TGCAGTGCTAGGGACACTAGCTCCTATAATTCACCCCTCCACTTT
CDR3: CSARDTSSYNSPLHF

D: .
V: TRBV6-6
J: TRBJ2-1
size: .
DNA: TGTGCCACCGGGTCTCCAATATCCAATGAGCAGTTCTTC
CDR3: CATGSPISNEQFF

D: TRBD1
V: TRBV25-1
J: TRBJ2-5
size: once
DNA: TGTGCCAGCAGTGAACTGGGGACAGGGGAGTTGGCAGCGACCCAGTACTTC
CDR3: CASSELGTGELAATQYF

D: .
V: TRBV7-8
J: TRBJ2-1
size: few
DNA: TGTGCCAGCAGCAACCGCCGACAGGGACTCTCCTACAATGAGCAGTTCTTC
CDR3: CASSNRRQGLSYNEQFF

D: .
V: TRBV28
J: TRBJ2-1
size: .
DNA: TGTGCCAGCAGCTCCGGATACTCCTACAATGAGCAGTTCTTC
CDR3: CASSSGYSYNEQFF